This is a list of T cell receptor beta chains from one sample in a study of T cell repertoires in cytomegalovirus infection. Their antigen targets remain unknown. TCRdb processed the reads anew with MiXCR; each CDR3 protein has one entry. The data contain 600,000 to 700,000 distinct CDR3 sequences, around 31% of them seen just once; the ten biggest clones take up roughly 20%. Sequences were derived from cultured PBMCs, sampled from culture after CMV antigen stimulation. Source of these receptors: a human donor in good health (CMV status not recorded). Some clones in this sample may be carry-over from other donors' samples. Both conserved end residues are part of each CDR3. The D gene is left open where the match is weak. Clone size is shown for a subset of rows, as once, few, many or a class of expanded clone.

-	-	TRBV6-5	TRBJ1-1	CASSYRNRETEAFF	TGTGCCAGCAGTTATAGGAACAGGGAAACTGAAGCTTTCTTT
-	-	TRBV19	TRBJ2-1	CASRGVLNEQFF	TGTGCCAGTAGAGGGGTCCTAAATGAGCAGTTCTTC
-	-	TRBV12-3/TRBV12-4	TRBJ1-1	CASSFTRRDRKAFF	TGTGCCAGCAGTTTCACTAGGAGGGATAGGAAAGCTTTCTTT
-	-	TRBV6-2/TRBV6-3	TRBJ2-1	CASSYSAGNLGSYNEQFF	TGTGCCAGCAGTTACTCCGCCGGGAACCTCGGTTCCTACAATGAGCAGTTCTTC
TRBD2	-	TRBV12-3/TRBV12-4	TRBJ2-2	CASSRGGPANTGELFF	TGTGCCAGCAGTCGGGGGGGTCCGGCGAACACCGGGGAGCTGTTTTTT
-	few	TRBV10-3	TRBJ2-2	CAISESRQAGLGTGELFF	TGTGCCATCAGTGAGTCCCGGCAGGCCGGTCTTGGGACCGGGGAGCTGTTTTTT
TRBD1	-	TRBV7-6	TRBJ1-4	CASSLGAGQENEKLFF	TGTGCCAGCAGCTTAGGGGCAGGACAGGAAAATGAAAAACTGTTTTTT
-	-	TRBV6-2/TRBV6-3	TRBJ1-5	CASSGTTSDQPQHF	TGTGCCAGCAGTGGGACAACGAGCGATCAGCCCCAGCATTTT
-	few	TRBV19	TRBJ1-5	CASKRGNNQPQHF	TGTGCCAGTAAAAGAGGGAACAATCAGCCCCAGCATTTT
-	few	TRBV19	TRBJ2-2	CASSTDRNTGELFF	TGTGCCAGTAGTACGGACAGGAACACCGGGGAGCTGTTTTTT
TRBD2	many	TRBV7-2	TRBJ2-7	CASSLEGGGLRYSYEQYF	TGTGCCAGCAGCTTAGAGGGCGGGGGGCTCCGGTACTCCTACGAGCAGTACTTC
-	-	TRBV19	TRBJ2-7	CASSLPGAKVDEQYF	TGTGCCAGTAGTCTACCCGGGGCGAAGGTCGACGAGCAGTACTTC
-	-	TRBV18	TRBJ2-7	CASSRTMTDEQYF	TGTGCCAGCTCGCGTACTATGACTGACGAGCAGTACTTC
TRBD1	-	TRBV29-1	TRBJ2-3	CSVRTGSSTDTQYF	TGCAGCGTTCGGACAGGTTCTAGCACAGATACGCAGTATTTT
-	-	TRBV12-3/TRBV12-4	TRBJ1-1	CASRKGTPNTEAFF	TGTGCCAGCAGGAAAGGGACTCCAAACACTGAAGCTTTCTTT
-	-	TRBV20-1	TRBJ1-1	CSARDRTGLDEAFF	TGCAGTGCTAGAGACCGCACAGGATTGGATGAAGCTTTCTTT
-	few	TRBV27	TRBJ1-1	CASSLLGRGDTEAFF	TGTGCCAGCAGTTTACTTGGCAGGGGCGATACTGAAGCTTTCTTT
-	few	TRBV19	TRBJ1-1	CASTPAWNTEAFF	TGTGCCAGTACCCCCGCCTGGAACACTGAAGCTTTCTTT
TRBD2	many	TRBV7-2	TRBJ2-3	CASSRSGGTDTQYF	TGTGCCAGCAGCCGTAGCGGGGGAACAGATACGCAGTATTTT
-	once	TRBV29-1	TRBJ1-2	CSVRPGPAVNTF	TGCAGCGTCCGGCCGGGACCCGCGGTTAACACCTTC
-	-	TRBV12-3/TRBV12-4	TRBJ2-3	CASRVLPRDTQYF	TGTGCCAGCAGGGTCTTGCCCCGGGATACGCAGTATTTT
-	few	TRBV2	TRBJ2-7	CASNPRDGYEQYF	TGTGCCAGCAACCCCCGGGACGGATACGAGCAGTACTTC
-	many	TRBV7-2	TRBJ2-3	CASSVNTDTQYF	TGTGCCAGCAGCGTTAACACAGATACGCAGTATTTT
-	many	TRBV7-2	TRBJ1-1	CASSLFEGTEAFF	TGTGCCAGCAGCTTATTTGAGGGCACTGAAGCTTTCTTT
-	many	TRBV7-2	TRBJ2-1	CASSLWGPQPPGNEQFF	TGTGCCAGCAGCTTATGGGGCCCTCAGCCGCCTGGAAATGAGCAGTTCTTC
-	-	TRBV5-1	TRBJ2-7	CASSLGLIPGRTYEQYF	TGCGCCAGCAGCTTGGGCCTTATACCGGGACGGACTTACGAGCAGTACTTC
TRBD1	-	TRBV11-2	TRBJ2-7	CASSVGQGLTYEQYF	TGTGCCAGCAGCGTAGGACAGGGATTAACCTACGAGCAGTACTTC
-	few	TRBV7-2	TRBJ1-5	CASNPDGFGQPQHF	TGTGCCAGCAACCCAGACGGGTTTGGTCAGCCCCAGCATTTT
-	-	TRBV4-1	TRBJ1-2	CASSRGGSNYGYTF	TGCGCCAGCAGTCGCGGGGGATCGAACTATGGCTACACCTTC